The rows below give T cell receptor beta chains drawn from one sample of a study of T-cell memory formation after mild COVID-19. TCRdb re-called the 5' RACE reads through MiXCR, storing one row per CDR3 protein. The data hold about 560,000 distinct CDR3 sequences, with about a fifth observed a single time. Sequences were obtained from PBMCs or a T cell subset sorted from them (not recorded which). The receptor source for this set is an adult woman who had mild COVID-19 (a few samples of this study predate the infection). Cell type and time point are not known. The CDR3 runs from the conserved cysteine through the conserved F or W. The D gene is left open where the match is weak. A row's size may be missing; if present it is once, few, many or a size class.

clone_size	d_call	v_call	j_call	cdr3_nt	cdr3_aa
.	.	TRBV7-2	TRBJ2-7	TGTGCCAGCAGCCCGGACACAACCTACTACGAGCAGTACTTC	CASSPDTTYYEQYF
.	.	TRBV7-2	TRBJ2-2	TGTGCCAGCAGCTTAGTAGCCTCAGGGGGGCTAGCTGCCGGGGAGCTGTTTTTT	CASSLVASGGLAAGELFF
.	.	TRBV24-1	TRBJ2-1	TGTGCCACCAGTGACCCAGGAGTCTCCTACAATGAGCAGTTCTTC	CATSDPGVSYNEQFF
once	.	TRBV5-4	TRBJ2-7	TGTGCCAGCAGCAGAGGGACCGATGCCTACGAGCAGTACTTC	CASSRGTDAYEQYF
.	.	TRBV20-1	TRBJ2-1	TGCAGTGCGCCCAACAGGGTCAGCTCCTACAATGAGCAGTTCTTC	CSAPNRVSSYNEQFF
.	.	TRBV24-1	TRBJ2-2	TGTGCCACCAGTGCCGGAGCAGGCGGGGAGCTGTTTTTT	CATSAGAGGELFF
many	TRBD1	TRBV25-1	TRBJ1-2	TGTGCCAGCAGGGAGACAGGGGGCAATGGCTACACCTTC	CASRETGGNGYTF
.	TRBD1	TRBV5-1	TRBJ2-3	TGCGCCAGCAGTTTACGGGACAGCCGCACAGATACGCAGTATTTT	CASSLRDSRTDTQYF
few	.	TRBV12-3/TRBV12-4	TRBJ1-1	TGTGCCAGCAGTTTAGCCAGCAGGGTTGCCACTGAAGCTTTCTTT	CASSLASRVATEAFF
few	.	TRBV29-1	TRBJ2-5	TGCAGCGTTGAAGGTGTTGCGGGCGACAGACAAGAGACCCAGTACTTC	CSVEGVAGDRQETQYF
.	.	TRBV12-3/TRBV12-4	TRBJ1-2	TGTGCCAGCAGCCACAGCGGGCCCGGTTGGGGCGGCTACACCTTC	CASSHSGPGWGGYTF
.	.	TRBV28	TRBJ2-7	TGTGCCAGCAAACTTTCCGGGATCTCCTACGAGCAGTACTTC	CASKLSGISYEQYF
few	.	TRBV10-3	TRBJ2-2	TGTGCCACGGGCCCCGTGAACACCGGGGAGCTGTTTTTT	CATGPVNTGELFF
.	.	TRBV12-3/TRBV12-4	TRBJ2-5	TGTGCCAGCAATGCGGGAATTCTGGAGACCCAGTACTTC	CASNAGILETQYF
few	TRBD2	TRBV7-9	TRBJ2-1	TGTGCCAGCAGCTTAGGCGGGGGGATCCCTTACAATGAGCAGTTCTTC	CASSLGGGIPYNEQFF
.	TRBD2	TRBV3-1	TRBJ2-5	TGTGCCAGCAGCCAAGATCATACTAGCGGGGAAGAGACCCAGTACTTC	CASSQDHTSGEETQYF
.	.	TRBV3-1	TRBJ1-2	TGTGCCAGCAGCCAAGAAGGCAGGGAGCACTATGGCTACACCTTC	CASSQEGREHYGYTF
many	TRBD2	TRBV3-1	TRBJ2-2	TGTGCCAGCAGCCCGAAAGAGACTAGCGGGCCGGGAGGCACCGGGGAGCTGTTTTTT	CASSPKETSGPGGTGELFF
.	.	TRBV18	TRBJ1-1	TGTGCCAGCTCACCGCAGGAGGGTAATGCTGAAGCTTTCTTT	CASSPQEGNAEAFF
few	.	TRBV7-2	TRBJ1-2	TGTGCCAGCAGCTTATCCGTGGGCGCAGGGGGCTACACCTTC	CASSLSVGAGGYTF
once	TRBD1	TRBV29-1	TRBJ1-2	TGCAGCGTTGGGTTCCCGGGACAGGCGGCTGGCTACACCTTC	CSVGFPGQAAGYTF
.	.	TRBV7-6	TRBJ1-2	TGTGCCAGCAGCCCAGGGATAGGGGACGGCTACACCTTC	CASSPGIGDGYTF
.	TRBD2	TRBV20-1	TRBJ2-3	TGCAGTGCGCAACTAGCGGTCGGCACAGATACGCAGTATTTT	CSAQLAVGTDTQYF
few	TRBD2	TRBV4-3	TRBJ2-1	TGCGCCAGCGGGGCACTAGCGGGAGGAGGGGCCTACAATGAGCAGTTCTTC	CASGALAGGGAYNEQFF
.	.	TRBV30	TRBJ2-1	TGTGCCTGGAGTGAACTCTTACTTTACAATGAGCAGTTCTTC	CAWSELLLYNEQFF
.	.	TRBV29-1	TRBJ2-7	TGCAGCGTTGGAGGGAACGAGCAGTACTTC	CSVGGNEQYF
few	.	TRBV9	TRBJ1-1	TGTGCCAGCAGCGTAGCTACCGCCGCGACCTCCCAAGCTTTCTTT	CASSVATAATSQAFF